Listed below are T cell receptor beta chains from one sample, sequenced in a study of CXCR3-negative and CXCR3-positive naive CD8 T cells. TCRdb re-called the 5' RACE reads, yielding one record per CDR3 amino acid sequence without DNA. The sample table includes 45,000 to 65,000 distinct CDR3 sequences. Input material: memory CD8+ T cells from blood. These receptors came from a human donor in good health. Some clones in this sample may be carry-over from other donors' samples. Each CDR3 is given with its conserved first and last residue. Rows may omit the clone size; those that give it use once, few, many or a size class.

v_gene	j_gene	abundance	CDR3aa
TRBV4-2	TRBJ2-2	NA	CASSHPARGHDTGELFF
TRBV15	TRBJ2-3	NA	CATAEGSPTDTQYF
TRBV15	TRBJ2-7	NA	CATSSAGWEQYF
TRBV20-1	TRBJ1-3	NA	CSARVGYPSSGNTIYF
TRBV3-1	TRBJ2-7	NA	CASSQDLTELSYEQYF
TRBV9	TRBJ2-7	NA	CASSVDSGRVHEQYF
TRBV6-4	TRBJ2-3	NA	CASSPQEGSTDTQYF
TRBV28	TRBJ2-1	NA	CASSPPLAALYNEQFF
TRBV4-1	TRBJ2-7	NA	CASSQSGQGVYEQYF
TRBV11-2	TRBJ2-3	NA	CASSALGRAPTDTQYF
TRBV6-2/TRBV6-3	TRBJ2-3	NA	CASSYGTDTDTQYF
TRBV6-2/TRBV6-3	TRBJ2-1	NA	CASSEAGDLYNEQFF
TRBV4-2	TRBJ2-3	NA	CASSQETSGSPDTQYF
TRBV15	TRBJ2-2	NA	CATSSDCRISGELFF
TRBV4-1	TRBJ1-2	NA	CASSQAGGVGYTF
TRBV13	TRBJ1-5	NA	CASSIRDRGQPQHF
TRBV7-2	TRBJ2-1	NA	CASSLWLYNEQFF
TRBV7-9	TRBJ1-1	NA	CASSSWTENTEAFF
TRBV2	TRBJ2-7	NA	CASRPRGRADEQYF
TRBV6-4	TRBJ2-3	NA	CASSDSGGADTQYF
TRBV6-2/TRBV6-3	TRBJ1-1	NA	CASSRAENTEAFF
TRBV20-1	TRBJ2-1	NA	CSAPSRDYNEQFF
TRBV20-1	TRBJ2-5	NA	CSARVGILAGEETQYF
TRBV4-1	TRBJ2-7	NA	CASSNRDRATYEQYF
TRBV20-1	TRBJ2-1	NA	CSARGLSNSHSYNEQFF
TRBV6-2/TRBV6-3	TRBJ2-5	NA	CASSYSNLPDSKETQYF
TRBV27	TRBJ2-7	NA	CASKGGTGGHEQYF
TRBV13	TRBJ2-7	NA	CASSLGSSYEQYF
TRBV7-9	TRBJ2-7	NA	CASSSGLGDSYEQYF
TRBV28	TRBJ2-1	NA	CASSPRLTIEQFF
TRBV7-9	TRBJ1-1	NA	CASSMGHLNTEAFF
TRBV20-1	TRBJ1-1	medium-sized	CSARGSSETEAFF
TRBV4-2	TRBJ2-2	medium-sized	CASSQDQTGSTGELFF
TRBV5-1	TRBJ2-5	NA	CASSLLSQAGTQYF
TRBV29-1	TRBJ2-7	NA	CSVGGSGGITYEQYF